This T cell receptor beta chain was found in a study of blood T cell repertoires in COVID-19. Overall study: COVID-19 samples from acute and convalescent phases originated in the United States, Italy and Spain. The cDNA or gDNA used as material had been derived from T cells, B-cell-depleted T cells, or PBMCs.

Study processing details: Estimation of nucleated cell counts was performed using reference gene primer amplification. Here immunoSEQ multiplex PCR was the method, and the copy in TCRdb shows in-frame clones only, minus some. That table supplies the V and J calls and clone size; D and trimming were determined from the DNA. Of more than 300,000 clones in the sample, around 87% are singletons; the top ten hold 8.5% to 12%. This CDR3 has 18 amino acids. With 0 bases clipped from V and 4 bases from J, the junction kept 7 bases outside the gene matches. CDR1 and CDR2 (germline): SGHNT, YYREEE (reference sequence). One Seattle source followed patients from active infection through their disease course.

The chain carries TRBV5-4 and TRBJ1-6; 10 bases agree with TRBD1. The sequenced material came from peripheral blood. The sequence was obtained from a woman in her 30s with COVID-19, enrolled during active disease. The CDR3 DNA sequence: TGTGCCAGCAGCTTGGCGGGGACAGGGGCCGAATATAATTCACCCCTCCACTTT. Protein: CASSLAGTGAEYNSPLHF.